The sample holds a few counts of the clone carrying this T cell receptor (beta chain). What it binds is not known. TCR beta CDR3 sequences were amplified from RNA transcripts. The primer set for the first-round RT-PCR of the TCR CDR3 was HTBI. Each CDR3 protein gets one entry after TCRdb re-called the multiplex PCR reads with MiXCR. The data contain a few hundred thousand distinct CDR3 sequences, around 14% of them singletons. This entry is derived from a study of T cells in Graves' hyperthyroidism and ophthalmopathy. Whole-study findings and limits: Stable hyperthyroidism and ophthalmopathy were separated using 13 V-J signatures. Blood also held most thyroid clonotypes expanded beyond 0.001.

Initially, at the first diagnosis of hyperthyroidism and before any ophthalmopathy symptoms, blood was sampled. The PBMCs were taken from roughly 9.3 ml of fresh peripheral blood. The source is a woman under 40 with Graves' hyperthyroidism that later progressed to Graves' ophthalmopathy. Sequenced: blood.

The CDR3 DNA is TGTGCCAGTACAGTCCGAGATGAGCAGTTCTTC. Translated, it gives CASTVRDEQFF. The chain recombines TRBV19 with TRBJ2-1, with unresolved D. V lost 7 bases and J 8 bases, leaving 9 bases between the germline ends. The CDR3 has 11 residues. CDR1 and CDR2 (germline): LNHDA, SQIVND (reference sequence).